This entry lists 7 T cell receptor beta chains sequenced from one sample in a study of shared clonotypes between healthy human individuals. Naive-designated CD8 cells lacked CD45RO, were positively enriched for CCR7, and omitted terminally differentiated effector memory CD45RA+ cells. The table came from immunoSEQ multiplex PCR; TCRdb's copy has only in-frame clones and leaves some out. The profile shows hundreds of thousands of clones, 90% to 97% of them singletons. What was sequenced was naive CD8+ T cells sorted from blood. Receptor source: a woman in her 30s in good health.

This chain joins TRBV7-3 and TRBJ1-1; perhaps TRBD1 as D (5 bases). The germline V and J ends were trimmed by 5 bases and 1 base, with 11 bases remaining between them. Germline CDR1 and CDR2: SGHTA and FQGTGA. The length of the CDR3 is 14 residues. The CDR3 region is CASSASTENTEAFF. The CDR3 DNA reads TGTGCCAGCAGCGCCTCGACAGAGAACACTGAAGCTTTCTTT.

This chain connects TRBV2 to TRBJ2-7, with D possibly being TRBD2 (6 bases). V gave up 10 bases and J gave up 5 bases, with 36 bases separating them. This CDR3 spans 19 amino acids. Germline V gene lookup returns CDR1 SNHLY and CDR2 FYNNEI. CDR3 DNA sequence: TGTGCCACCTCGCTATATTTCCCGGGAGCTGGCCCCGCGGCCCACGAGCAGTACTTC. Its translation is CATSLYFPGAGPAAHEQYF. Combining the CDR3 with reference TRBV2 and TRBJ2-7 gives the whole variable domain EPEVTQTPSHQVTQMGQEVILRCVPISNHLYFYWYRQILGQKVEFLVSFYNNEISEKSEIFDDQFSVERPDGSNFTLKIRSTKLEDSAMYFCATSLYFPGAGPAAHEQYFGPGTRLTVT.

Here the CDR3 DNA reads TGTGCCAGCAGTTGGGAGAACACCGGGGAGCTGTTTTTT. This codes for CASSWENTGELFF. The chain links TRBV28 to TRBJ2-2; D gene unclear. CDR1 MDHEN and CDR2 SYDVKM come from the germline V gene. The CDR3 runs 13 residues. V was cut by 4 bases and J by 1 base, with 4 bases left in between.

The rearrangement links TRBV11-3 to TRBJ2-5; weak D call: TRBD1 (6 bases). The V end lost 3 bases, the J end lost 3 bases, and 14 bases lay between the germline ends. In germline, CDR1 is SGHNT, CDR2 YENEEA. The CDR3 has 15 amino acids. The CDR3, as DNA: TGTGCCAGCAGCTTGGGGGCAGATATGGAAGAGACCCAGTACTTC. Encoded protein: CASSLGADMEETQYF.

The chain has TRBV19 and TRBJ2-2, with 11 bases identical to TRBD1. Trimming cost V 4 bases and J 5 bases; bases outside gene matches: 3. Germline V CDR1 and CDR2: LNHDA, SQIVND (reference sequence). This CDR3 contains 15 residues. CDR3 amino acids: CASSRGTGGTGELFF. In DNA form, the CDR3 reads TGTGCCAGTAGTAGAGGGACAGGGGGAACCGGGGAGCTGTTTTTT.

The chain links TRBV19 to TRBJ2-3, with 9 bases aligning to TRBD1. The CDR3 is made up of 17 amino acids. Trimming cost V 0 bases and J 2 bases; bases outside gene matches: 6. The germline V gene encodes CDR1 LNHDA and CDR2 SQIVND (reference sequence). The CDR3 here is CASSIDWTGDNTDTQYF. The CDR3 nucleotides read TGTGCCAGTAGTATAGATTGGACAGGGGACAACACAGATACGCAGTATTTT.

This clone was recorded once. This sequence joins TRBV10-1 and TRBJ2-7; TRBD2 is a possible D gene (6 bases). CDR1 and CDR2 from the germline V gene are WNHNN and SYGVQD (reference sequence). The CDR3 has 13 residues. V was pared by 6 bases and J by 3 bases, with 12 bases between. The CDR3 region has the DNA TGCGCCAGCAGCCCGGGACTTATCTACGAGCAGTACTTC. Protein: CASSPGLIYEQYF.